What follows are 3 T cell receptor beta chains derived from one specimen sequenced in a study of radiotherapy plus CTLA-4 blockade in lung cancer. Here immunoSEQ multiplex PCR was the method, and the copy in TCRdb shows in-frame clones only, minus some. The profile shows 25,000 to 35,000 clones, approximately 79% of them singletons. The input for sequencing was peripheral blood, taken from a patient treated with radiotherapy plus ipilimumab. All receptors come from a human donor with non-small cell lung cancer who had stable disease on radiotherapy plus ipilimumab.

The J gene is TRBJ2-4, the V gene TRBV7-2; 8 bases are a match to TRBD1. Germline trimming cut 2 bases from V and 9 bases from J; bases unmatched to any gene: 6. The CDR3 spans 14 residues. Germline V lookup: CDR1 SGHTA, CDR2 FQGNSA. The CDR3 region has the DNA TGTGCCAGCAGCTTAAACACAGGGGGGATCATTCAGTACTTC. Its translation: CASSLNTGGIIQYF.

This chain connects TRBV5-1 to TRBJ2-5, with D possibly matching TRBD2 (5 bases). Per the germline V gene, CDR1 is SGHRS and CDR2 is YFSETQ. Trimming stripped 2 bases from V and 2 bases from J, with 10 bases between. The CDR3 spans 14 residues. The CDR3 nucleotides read TGCGCCAGCAGCTTTCGAGGGCAACAAGAGACCCAGTACTTC. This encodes CASSFRGQQETQYF.

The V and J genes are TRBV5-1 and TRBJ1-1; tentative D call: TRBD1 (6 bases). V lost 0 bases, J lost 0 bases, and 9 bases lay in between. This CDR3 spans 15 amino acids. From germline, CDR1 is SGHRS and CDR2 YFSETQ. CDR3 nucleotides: TGCGCCAGCAGCTTGGAGGGGGACATGAACACTGAAGCTTTCTTT. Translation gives CASSLEGDMNTEAFF.